The 9 T cell receptor beta chains below were found in one sample sequenced in a study of CD8 T cells in ankylosing spondylitis. One entry per CDR3 protein results from TCRdb running MiXCR on the 5' RACE reads. Of 100,000 to 150,000 distinct CDR3 sequences in the sample, roughly 6.6% are singletons; the top ten hold 12%. The specimen was blood, either unsorted or a sorted T cell fraction (not recorded which). All receptors come from a male donor with ankylosing spondylitis or in good health (not recorded which).

This clonotype was observed at least ten times. The rearrangement joins TRBV29-1 to TRBJ2-7, with no clear D. The CDR3 has 11 amino acids. The V and J ends lost 4 bases and 3 bases respectively, with 7 bases between them. The germline gives CDR1 SQVTM, CDR2 ANQGSEA. The CDR3 loop is CSVVASYEQYF. The DNA of the CDR3 is TGCAGCGTTGTTGCCAGCTACGAGCAGTACTTC.

This clonotype was observed a handful of times. The genes are TRBV7-9 and TRBJ1-5; perhaps TRBD1 as D (5 bases). The germline V gene has CDR1 SEHNR and CDR2 FQNEAQ (reference sequence). Trimming removed 5 bases at V and 8 bases at J, with 13 bases between. The CDR3 has 13 amino acids. This chain's CDR3 is CASSTGGLEPQHF. DNA for the CDR3: TGTGCCAGCAGCACAGGTGGGCTGGAGCCCCAGCATTTT. The full variable domain, completed using reference TRBV7-9 and TRBJ1-5, is DTGVSQNPRHKITKRGQNVTFRCDPISEHNRLYWYRQTLGQGPEFLTYFQNEAQLEKSRLLSDRFSAERPKGSFSTLEIQRTEQGDSAMYLCASSTGGLEPQHFGDGTRLSIL.

This clonotype was counted many times. The chain has TRBV12-3 or TRBV12-4 and TRBJ2-3; a weak D match, TRBD1 (7 bases). CDR3 size: 16 residues. V shed 7 bases and J shed 2 bases, with 19 bases lying between them. In DNA form, the CDR3 reads TGTGCCAGCATCGACCCGGGCAGGGGGGTCACAGATACGCAGTATTTT. Its translation is CASIDPGRGVTDTQYF.

This clonotype was picked up many times. The chain uses TRBV10-1 and TRBJ2-1; TRBD2 matches at 11 bases. This CDR3 is built from 16 residues. Losses at the gene ends were 0 bases for V and 5 bases for J; bases not matched to a gene: 3. Germline values: CDR1 WNHNN, CDR2 SYGVQD (reference sequence). CDR3 in DNA: TGCGCCAGCAGTGAGTCTACTAGCGGGGGAAACAATGAGCAGTTCTTC. This translates into CASSESTSGGNNEQFF.

This clonotype was seen once. This could be a read error, since a much larger clone is one nucleotide away. This chain joins TRBV7-2 and TRBJ2-1; D is unclear. The germline CDR1 and CDR2 sequences are SGHTA and FQGNSA. The V end lost 2 bases, the J end lost 0 bases, and 5 bases lay between the germline ends. The CDR3 spans 14 residues. CDR3 loop: CASSLHGSYNEQFF. CDR3 in DNA: TGTGCCAGCAGCTTACACGGCTCCTACAATGAGCAGTTCTTC.

Many counts were recorded for this clonotype. The rearrangement joins TRBV20-1 to TRBJ2-7, with 10 bases lining up with TRBD2. Per germline, CDR1 DFQATT and CDR2 SNEGSKA (reference sequence). J was trimmed by 3 bases and V by 6 bases; bases with no gene match: 8. This CDR3 has 14 residues. This chain's CDR3 is CSALKTSGYYEQYF. The CDR3 DNA reads TGCAGTGCACTCAAGACTAGCGGGTACTACGAGCAGTACTTC.

A word on this clonotype: A read error is possible here, since a much larger clone lies one base away. The rearrangement links TRBV3-1 to TRBJ2-5; possible D gene TRBD2, 6 bases. V was cut by 2 bases and J by 10 bases, with 14 bases left in between. This CDR3 spans 13 amino acids. CDR1 and CDR2 from the germline V gene are LGHDT and YNNKEL (reference sequence). The CDR3 protein is CASSQRGAEGQYF. The DNA of the CDR3 is TGTGCCAGCAGCCAACGGGGAGCGGAGGGCCAGTACTTC.

This clonotype has ten or more counts. CDR3 sequence reads: CASSWAGQGVYGANVLTF. CDR3 coding DNA: TGTGCCAGCAGTTGGGCGGGACAGGGGGTATACGGGGCCAACGTCCTGACTTTC. This chain connects TRBV6-5 to TRBJ2-6, with 11 bases fitting TRBD1. The V and J ends lost 4 bases and 4 bases, in that order; junction bases with no gene match: 9. In germline, CDR1 is MNHEY, CDR2 SVGAGI. This CDR3 region has 18 residues.

This clonotype appeared many times. The chain carries TRBV5-1 and TRBJ2-5; TRBD2 aligns across 7 bases. This CDR3 has 15 residues. Losses at the gene ends were 0 bases for V and 2 bases for J; bases not matched to a gene: 4. CDR1 and CDR2 (germline): SGHRS, YFSETQ. The CDR3 region is CASSLALAAQETQYF. The CDR3 DNA reads TGCGCCAGCAGCTTGGCGCTAGCGGCGCAAGAGACCCAGTACTTC.